The 9 T cell receptor beta chains below were found in one sample sequenced in a study of blood T cell repertoires in COVID-19. Sequenced by immunoSEQ multiplex PCR; TCRdb stores in-frame clones only, minus some. The sample has 200,000 or so clones, around 87% seen once; the top ten hold over 2.5%. The specimen was peripheral blood. The receptors shown here come from a man aged 60-69 years with acute or convalescent COVID-19.

V and J are TRBV6-5 and TRBJ2-7; D is undetermined. Germline CDR1 MNHEY, CDR2 SVGAGI. There are 12 residues in the CDR3. The DNA of the CDR3 is TGTGGGGCGCAATCCGCCTCCTACGAGCAGTACTTC. It encodes CGAQSASYEQYF.

The chain links TRBV6-2 or TRBV6-3 to TRBJ2-3; 7 nucleotides line up with TRBD1. The length of the CDR3 is 16 residues. Germline V gives CDR1 MNHEY, CDR2 SVGEGT. The ends lost 6 bases at V and 0 bases at J; junction bases unmatched: 9. CDR3 nucleotides: TGTGCCAGCAGCCCAGGGACAGCCCGAAGCACAGATACGCAGTATTTT. As protein: CASSPGTARSTDTQYF.

This chain joins TRBV14 and TRBJ1-2, with 12 bases identical to TRBD1. V dropped 4 bases and J dropped 4; count of bases not matched to a gene: 1. Per germline, CDR1 SGHDN and CDR2 FVKESK. The CDR3 length is 14 residues. The CDR3 DNA follows: TGTGCCAGCAGCCCGGGACAGGGGGCCTATGGCTACACCTTC. This gives the protein CASSPGQGAYGYTF. The variable domain in full, completed from reference TRBV14 and TRBJ1-2, reads EAGVTQFPSHSVIEKGQTVTLRCDPISGHDNLYWYRRVMGKEIKFLLHFVKESKQDESGMPNNRFLAERTGGTYSTLKVQPAELEDSGVYFCASSPGQGAYGYTFGSGTRLTVV.

This chain uses TRBV4-3 with TRBJ1-4; 8 positions agree with TRBD1. There are 15 residues in the CDR3. Germline V lookup: CDR1 LGHNA, CDR2 YSLEER. Unmatched junction bases numbered 6, after V lost 5 bases and J lost 4 bases. CDR3 in DNA: TGCGCCAGCAGCTTCCGGACAGGGAATAATGAAAAACTGTTTTTT. Residues: CASSFRTGNNEKLFF.

This clone was counted a few times. The sample has other DNA sequences that encode this CDR3 too. The CDR3 nucleotides are TGTGCCAGCAGCCCCCAGGGGGGTTTATACAATGAGCAGTTCTTC. Residues: CASSPQGGLYNEQFF. V and J are TRBV9 and TRBJ2-1; maybe TRBD1 (7 bases). Trimming took off 4 bases at V and 4 bases at J, with 15 bases between the two ends. CDR3 length: 15 residues. The germline gives CDR1 SGDLS, CDR2 YYNGEE.

By share of the sample, this clone is medium-sized. The V gene is TRBV11-2, the J gene TRBJ2-1, with 10 bases fitting TRBD2. CDR3 length equals 15 residues. V shed 5 bases, J shed 9 bases, and the junction held 10 bases outside the gene matches. CDR1 and CDR2 from the germline V gene are SGHAT and FQNNGV. The CDR3 here is CASSILAGGGSEQFF. In DNA form, the CDR3 reads TGTGCCAGCAGCATTTTAGCGGGGGGAGGGAGTGAGCAGTTCTTC.

The chain couples TRBV6-2 or TRBV6-3 to TRBJ2-7, with unresolved D. The germline CDR1 and CDR2 sequences are MNHEY and SVGEGT. CDR3 length: 13 amino acids. Trimming cost V 5 bases and J 8 bases, with 16 bases left between them. The CDR3, as DNA: TGTGCCAGCAGTAACCCACTGACACATAAGCAGTACTTC. Translated, it gives CASSNPLTHKQYF.

The chain employs TRBV5-1 and TRBJ2-1; 7 positions agree with TRBD1. V dropped 3 bases and J dropped 3; count of bases not matched to a gene: 6. Looked up from germline, CDR1 is SGHRS and CDR2 is YFSETQ. The CDR3 totals 15 residues. CDR3 protein: CASSYAGTDYNEQFF. The CDR3 DNA follows: TGCGCCAGCAGCTATGCCGGGACAGACTACAATGAGCAGTTCTTC.

J is TRBJ1-6 and V is TRBV9; D gene unclear. With 4 bases removed from V and 6 bases from J, the gap between germline ends came to 5 bases. CDR1 is SGDLS, CDR2 YYNGEE, per germline. The CDR3 has 12 residues. The CDR3 sequence is CASSPSNSPLHF. The CDR3 coding sequence is TGTGCCAGCAGCCCGAGTAATTCACCCCTCCACTTT.